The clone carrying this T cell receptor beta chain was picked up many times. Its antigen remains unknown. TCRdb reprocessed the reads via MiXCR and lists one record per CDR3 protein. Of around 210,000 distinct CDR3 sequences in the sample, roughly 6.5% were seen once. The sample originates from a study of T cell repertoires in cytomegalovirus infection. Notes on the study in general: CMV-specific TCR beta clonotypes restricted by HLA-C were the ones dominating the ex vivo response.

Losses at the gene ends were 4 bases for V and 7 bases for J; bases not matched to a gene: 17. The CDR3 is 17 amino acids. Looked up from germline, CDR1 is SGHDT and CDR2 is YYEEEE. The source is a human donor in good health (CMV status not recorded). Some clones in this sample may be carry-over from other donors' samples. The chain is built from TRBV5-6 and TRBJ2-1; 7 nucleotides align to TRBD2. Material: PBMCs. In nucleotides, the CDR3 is TGTGCCAGCAGCGAAAACTGGATTCTAGCGGCCAGGAATGAGCAGTTCTTC. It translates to CASSENWILAARNEQFF.